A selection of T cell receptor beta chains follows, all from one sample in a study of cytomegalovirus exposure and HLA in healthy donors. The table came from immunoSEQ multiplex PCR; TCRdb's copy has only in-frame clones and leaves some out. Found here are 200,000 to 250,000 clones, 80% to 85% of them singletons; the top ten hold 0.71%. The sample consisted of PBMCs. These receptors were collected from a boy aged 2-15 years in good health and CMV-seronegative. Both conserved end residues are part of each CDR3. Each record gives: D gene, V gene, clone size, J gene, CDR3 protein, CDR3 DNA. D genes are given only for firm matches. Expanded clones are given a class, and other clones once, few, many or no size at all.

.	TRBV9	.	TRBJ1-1	CASSVAWNTEAFF	TGTGCCAGCAGCGTAGCGTGGAACACTGAAGCTTTCTTT
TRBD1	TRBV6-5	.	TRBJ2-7	CASSRATGGSEQYF	TGTGCCAGCAGTAGAGCGACAGGGGGAAGCGAGCAGTACTTC
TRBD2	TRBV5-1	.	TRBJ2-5	CASSWGRSGGQETQYF	TGCGCCAGCAGCTGGGGGAGGAGCGGGGGTCAAGAGACCCAGTACTTC
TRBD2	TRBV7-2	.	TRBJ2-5	CASSLDSLAGSSGAQYF	TGTGCCAGCAGCTTAGATTCGCTAGCGGGGTCTTCGGGGGCCCAGTACTTC
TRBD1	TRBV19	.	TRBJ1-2	CASNLGTVNYSYTF	TGTGCCAGTAACCTAGGGACAGTGAACTATAGCTACACCTTC
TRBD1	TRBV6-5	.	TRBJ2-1	CASSHPRQGKNEQFF	TGTGCCAGCAGTCACCCCCGACAGGGCAAGAATGAGCAGTTCTTC
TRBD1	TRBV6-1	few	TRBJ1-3	CASSARGRFGNTIYF	TGTGCCAGCAGTGCGAGGGGGCGCTTTGGAAACACCATATATTTT
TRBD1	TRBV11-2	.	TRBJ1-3	CASSLDGIRQGYGNTIYF	TGTGCCAGCAGCTTAGATGGGATTCGACAGGGTTATGGAAACACCATATATTTT
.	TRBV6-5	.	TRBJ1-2	CASSYRGYGYTF	TGTGCCAGCAGTTACAGAGGCTATGGCTACACCTTC
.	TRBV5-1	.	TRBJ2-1	CASSLGAASVDEQFF	TGCGCCAGCAGCTTGGGGGCCGCCAGTGTGGATGAGCAGTTCTTC
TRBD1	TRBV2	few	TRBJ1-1	CASREQGFWTEAFF	TGTGCCAGCAGGGAACAGGGGTTCTGGACTGAAGCTTTCTTT
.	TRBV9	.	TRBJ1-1	CASSVAGTLTRDTEAFF	TGTGCCAGCAGCGTAGCAGGAACACTGACCCGAGACACTGAAGCTTTCTTT
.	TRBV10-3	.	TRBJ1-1	CAIKETGNTEAFF	TGTGCCATCAAGGAGACAGGGAACACTGAAGCTTTCTTT
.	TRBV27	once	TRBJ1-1	CASSFPERGGVAFF	TGTGCCAGCAGTTTTCCCGAGAGGGGCGGGGTAGCTTTCTTT
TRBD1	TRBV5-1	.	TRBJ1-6	CASSSQQGANSPLHF	TGCGCCAGCAGCTCCCAACAGGGGGCGAATTCACCCCTCCACTTT
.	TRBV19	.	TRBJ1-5	CASSIDSGEMGDQPQHF	TGTGCCAGTAGTATAGACTCGGGAGAGATGGGGGATCAGCCCCAGCATTTT
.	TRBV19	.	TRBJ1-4	CASSRQATNEKLFF	TGTGCCAGTAGCAGACAGGCAACTAATGAAAAACTGTTTTTT
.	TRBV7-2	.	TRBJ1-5	CASGAGGNQPQHF	TGTGCCAGCGGCGCAGGAGGGAATCAGCCCCAGCATTTT
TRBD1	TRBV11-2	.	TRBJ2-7	CASSLGRGYPYEQYF	TGTGCCAGCAGCTTAGGCAGGGGGTATCCCTACGAGCAGTACTTC
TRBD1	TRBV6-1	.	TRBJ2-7	CASSEMTGGPYEQYF	TGTGCCAGCAGTGAAATGACAGGGGGACCCTACGAGCAGTACTTC
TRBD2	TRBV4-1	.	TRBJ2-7	CASSQDVGLFSYEQYF	TGCGCCAGCAGCCAAGACGTGGGACTATTCTCCTACGAGCAGTACTTC
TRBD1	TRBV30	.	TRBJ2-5	CAWRRQGGRETQYF	TGTGCCTGGAGAAGACAGGGGGGTCGGGAGACCCAGTACTTC
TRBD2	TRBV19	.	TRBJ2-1	CASTASGIYNEQFF	TGTGCCAGTACAGCTAGCGGGATCTACAATGAGCAGTTCTTC
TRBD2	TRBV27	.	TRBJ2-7	CASSLTRLAAYEQYF	TGTGCCAGCAGTTTAACTAGACTAGCGGCATACGAGCAGTACTTC
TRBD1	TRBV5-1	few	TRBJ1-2	CASSSRTGGDGYTF	TGCGCCAGCAGCTCGAGGACAGGGGGCGATGGCTACACCTTC
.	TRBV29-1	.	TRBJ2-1	CSVEDFVKGVNNEQFF	TGCAGCGTTGAAGATTTCGTGAAGGGGGTGAACAATGAGCAGTTCTTC
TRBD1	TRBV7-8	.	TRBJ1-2	CASSLAGTGYGYTF	TGTGCCAGCAGCTTAGCCGGGACAGGGTACGGCTACACCTTC
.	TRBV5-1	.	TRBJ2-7	CASSLDPVSSSYEQYF	TGCGCCAGCAGCTTGGATCCAGTCTCTAGCTCCTACGAGCAGTACTTC
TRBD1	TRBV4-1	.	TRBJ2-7	CASSPRTGVKSYEQYF	TGCGCCAGCAGCCCACGGACAGGAGTGAAGTCCTACGAGCAGTACTTC
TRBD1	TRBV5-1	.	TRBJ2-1	CASSYSGTGYSEQFF	TGCGCCAGCTCATACTCCGGGACAGGGTACAGTGAGCAGTTCTTC
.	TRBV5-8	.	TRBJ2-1	CASSPGLFDEQFF	TGTGCCAGCAGCCCCGGACTATTCGATGAGCAGTTCTTC
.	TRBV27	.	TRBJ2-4	CASSLLGGGKNIQYF	TGTGCCAGCAGTTTATTAGGGGGTGGCAAAAACATTCAGTACTTC
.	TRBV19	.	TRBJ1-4	CASSGPEQGTNEKLFF	TGTGCCAGTAGTGGGCCCGAGCAGGGAACTAATGAAAAACTGTTTTTT
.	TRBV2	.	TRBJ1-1	CASRMTGEAFF	TGTGCCAGCAGAATGACGGGTGAAGCTTTCTTT
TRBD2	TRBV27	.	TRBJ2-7	CASSLAGENNEQYF	TGTGCCAGCAGTTTAGCGGGGGAAAATAACGAGCAGTACTTC
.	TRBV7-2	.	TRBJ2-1	CASSSLISVFPNEQFF	TGTGCCAGCAGCTCACTTATTTCCGTCTTCCCCAATGAGCAGTTCTTC
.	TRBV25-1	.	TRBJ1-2	CASSEWSSNGYTF	TGTGCCAGCAGTGAATGGAGCAGCAATGGCTACACCTTC